The 15 T cell receptor beta chains below all came from one sample that was sequenced in a study of spatial heterogeneity in lung cancer. TCRdb itself ran the 5' RACE reads through MiXCR, one entry per CDR3 protein. The profile covers approximately 56,000 distinct CDR3 sequences, with roughly 7% appearing a single time and over 30% taken by the ten largest. Indicated time point: blood at routine non-recurrence follow-up after resection. Unsorted samples of tumor, nontumor lung or frozen PBMC had their whole RNA sequenced. Sequenced here: PBMCs, sampled at follow-up. The receptor set was obtained from a female donor with early-stage non-small cell lung cancer.

At least ten counts were recorded for this clonotype. The genes are TRBV12-3 or TRBV12-4 and TRBJ2-3; perhaps TRBD1 as D (5 bases). This CDR3 contains 14 residues. V was clipped by 3 bases and J by 2 bases, with 9 bases between them. The CDR3: CASSLTVITDTQYF. DNA of the CDR3: TGTGCCAGCAGTTTGACAGTCATCACAGATACGCAGTATTTT.

There are many counts of this clonotype. The gene calls are TRBV6-5 and TRBJ2-7; the match to TRBD2 covers 9 bases. The germline V gene encodes CDR1 MNHEY and CDR2 SVGAGI. The CDR3 is made up of 18 amino acids. Trimming cost V 2 bases and J 2 bases; bases outside gene matches: 13. For the CDR3, the DNA is TGTGCCAGCAGTTACAACCGAGGTAGCGGGGGCTACACCTACGAGCAGTACTTC. It yields the protein CASSYNRGSGGYTYEQYF.

At least ten counts were recorded for this clonotype. CDR3 in DNA: TGCGCCAGCAGCCAAGATGGGTCAGGCGGGAATCAGCCCCAGCATTTT. The encoded protein is CASSQDGSGGNQPQHF. The chain employs TRBV4-1 and TRBJ1-5; no definite D call. This CDR3 region has 16 residues. V lost 0 bases and J 4 bases, leaving 13 bases between the germline ends. Germline lookup yields CDR1 MGHRA and CDR2 YSYEKL.

This clonotype has only a few counts. The chain has TRBV5-1 and TRBJ2-3, with a tentative D call TRBD1 (6 bases). This CDR3 contains 14 residues. CDR1 is SGHRS, CDR2 YFSETQ, per germline. The V gene lost 4 bases and the J gene lost 4 bases, with 13 bases spanning the gap. The CDR3: CASSARQAPDTQYF. In DNA form, the CDR3 reads TGCGCCAGCAGCGCCCGACAGGCGCCAGATACGCAGTATTTT. Supplemented by reference TRBV5-1 and TRBJ2-3, the full variable domain reads KAGVTQTPRYLIKTRGQQVTLSCSPISGHRSVSWYQQTPGQGLQFLFEYFSETQRNKGNFPGRFSGRQFSNSRSEMNVSTLELGDSALYLCASSARQAPDTQYFGPGTRLTVL.

This clonotype was detected ten times or more. CDR3 sequence reads: CASSLLTGPSNQPQHF. CDR3 bases: TGCGCCAGCAGCCTTCTGACAGGGCCTAGCAATCAGCCCCAGCATTTT. The chain carries TRBV4-1 and TRBJ1-5; 7 bases agree with TRBD1. The germline V gene encodes CDR1 MGHRA and CDR2 YSYEKL. J was trimmed by 0 bases and V by 4 bases; bases with no gene match: 6. The CDR3 has 16 residues.

This clonotype was seen repeatedly, ten times or more. The chain recombines TRBV12-3 or TRBV12-4 with TRBJ1-5, with unresolved D. The germline V and J ends were trimmed by 2 bases and 2 bases, with 10 bases remaining between them. The length of the CDR3 is 15 residues. DNA of the CDR3: TGTGCCAGCAGTTTAAGGAACAGTGGCAATCAGCCCCAGCATTTT. Its translation: CASSLRNSGNQPQHF.

This clonotype was observed at least ten times. The chain uses TRBV6-1 and TRBJ1-2; D is unclear. There are 13 residues in the CDR3. CDR1 is MNHNS, CDR2 SASEGT, per germline. Trimming stripped 0 bases from V and 7 bases from J, with 9 bases between. The CDR3 protein is CASSEAEAGGYTF. The CDR3 nucleotides are TGTGCCAGCAGTGAAGCGGAGGCGGGTGGCTACACCTTC.

This clonotype has more than one count but fewer than ten. The gene calls are TRBV18 and TRBJ1-4; no reliable D call. The germline CDR1 and CDR2 sequences are KGHSH and LQKENI. Deletions cut 0 bases from V and 12 bases from J, with 14 bases between. CDR3 length equals 14 residues. The CDR3 loop reads CASSPPSFYGELFF. The DNA of the CDR3 is TGTGCCAGCTCACCACCGTCTTTCTACGGGGAACTGTTTTTT.

This clonotype was observed at least ten times. The chain couples TRBV5-5 to TRBJ2-6, with 7 bases lining up with TRBD1. This CDR3 is built from 19 residues. Losses at the gene ends were 2 bases for V and 2 bases for J; bases not matched to a gene: 13. Germline CDR1 and CDR2: SGHKS and YYEKEE (reference sequence). The CDR3 DNA is TGTGCCAGCAGCTTTCCGACAGGGCCAAGCTCCGCTGGGGCCAACGTCCTGACTTTC. This translates into CASSFPTGPSSAGANVLTF.

The V and J genes are TRBV3-1 and TRBJ1-6; TRBD1 aligns across 9 bases. J gave up 1 base and V 4 bases, and 2 bases lay outside the gene matches. The CDR3 runs 16 residues. Per germline, CDR1 LGHDT and CDR2 YNNKEL (reference sequence). The CDR3, as DNA: TGTGCCAGCAGCCCGGACAGGGGTTCCTATAATTCACCCCTCCACTTT. Protein product: CASSPDRGSYNSPLHF.

The table lists this clonotype with many counts. The chain carries TRBV12-3 or TRBV12-4 and TRBJ1-2, with 9 positions matching TRBD1. The CDR3 is made up of 14 amino acids. The trim removed 5 bases at V and 8 bases at J, leaving 9 bases unmatched. The CDR3 DNA reads as TGTGCCAGCAGTGCCCGGACAGGGGCGGGAGGCTACACCTTC. This gives the protein CASSARTGAGGYTF.

In this sample, this clonotype turned up many times. V gene TRBV7-2 combines with J gene TRBJ1-1, with a possible D match to TRBD1 (6 bases). V was cut by 8 bases and J by 11 bases, with 21 bases left in between. Germline assignment: CDR1 SGHTA and CDR2 FQGNSA. The CDR3 covers 13 residues. The CDR3 protein is CASGTSTGRDAFF. CDR3 bases: TGTGCCAGCGGTACGTCGACAGGCCGGGATGCTTTCTTT. The full variable domain, rest sourced from reference TRBV7-2 and TRBJ1-1, is GAGVSQSPSNKVTEKGKDVELRCDPISGHTALYWYRQSLGQGLEFLIYFQGNSAPDKSGLPSDRFSAERTGGSVSTLTIQRTQQEDSAVYLCASGTSTGRDAFFGQGTRLTVV.

This clonotype has ten or more counts. The chain joins TRBV7-9 to TRBJ1-2; no definite D call. This CDR3 has 12 residues. Trimming pared 1 base from V and 8 bases from J, leaving 8 bases between. Looked up from germline, CDR1 is SEHNR and CDR2 is FQNEAQ (reference sequence). The CDR3 DNA reads TGTGCCAGCAGCTTAGGGGAGGGCGGCTACACCTTC. Translating gives CASSLGEGGYTF. Full variable domain (rest looked up from reference TRBV7-9 and TRBJ1-2): DTGVSQNPRHKITKRGQNVTFRCDPISEHNRLYWYRQTLGQGPEFLTYFQNEAQLEKSRLLSDRFSAERPKGSFSTLEIQRTEQGDSAMYLCASSLGEGGYTFGSGTRLTVV.

This clonotype appeared many times. The V gene is TRBV20-1, the J gene TRBJ2-7; the D gene is possibly TRBD1 (7 bases). Trimming cost V 5 bases and J 0 bases, with 11 bases left between them. Germline V gene lookup returns CDR1 DFQATT and CDR2 SNEGSKA (reference sequence). The CDR3 consists of 13 residues. The DNA for the CDR3 is TGCAGTGCTGGGGGGACAGCCTCCTACGAGCAGTACTTC. This encodes CSAGGTASYEQYF.

The rearrangement uses TRBV5-1 and TRBJ2-2; 10 bases are shared with TRBD2. CDR3 length: 16 amino acids. V was clipped by 2 bases and J by 4 bases; unmatched bases: 5. The V gene's germline CDR1 is SGHRS and CDR2 YFSETQ. In nucleotides, the CDR3 is TGCGCCAGCAGCTTCCGGACTAGCGGATTCACCGGGGAGCTGTTTTTT. Protein sequence: CASSFRTSGFTGELFF. Full variable domain (missing parts from reference TRBV5-1 and TRBJ2-2): KAGVTQTPRYLIKTRGQQVTLSCSPISGHRSVSWYQQTPGQGLQFLFEYFSETQRNKGNFPGRFSGRQFSNSRSEMNVSTLELGDSALYLCASSFRTSGFTGELFFGEGSRLTVL.